This T cell receptor beta chain stems from a study of T-cell reconstitution after alpha-beta-depleted transplantation in children. Study findings and constraints: There were reportedly several hundred expanded graft clones from which alpha-beta T cells came about two months after transplant. Surviving recipient T cells and thymic progenitors accounted for the high day-60 TCRbeta diversity observed in some patients. Fresh T-cell production supplied most of the T-cell counts and diversity seen one year after transplant.

Unique molecular identifiers featured in how the TCRbeta library was prepared. Using its own MiXCR run on the PCR reads, TCRdb lists one record per CDR3 protein. The profile shows around 800,000 distinct CDR3 sequences, 15% to 20% of them singletons. To note about this clonotype: Its antigen is unidentified.

V was cut by 2 bases and J by 1 base, with 9 bases left in between. The CDR3 loop spans 15 amino acids. Germline V gives CDR1 LNHDA, CDR2 SQIVND (reference sequence). Specimen: PBMCs, mostly from graft donor cells, collected 360 days after TCRalphabeta/CD19-depleted stem cell transplant. The rearrangement joins TRBV19 to TRBJ2-1; possible D gene TRBD1, 6 bases. This receptor was obtained from a male patient under 18 who had a stem cell transplant for acute lymphoblastic leukemia, so the T cells may come from the graft donor. CDR3 sequence reads: CASSITRGSYNEQFF. The CDR3 DNA sequence: TGTGCCAGTAGTATAACTAGGGGGTCCTACAATGAGCAGTTCTTC. Variable domain in full (rest from reference TRBV19 and TRBJ2-1): DGGITQSPKYLFRKEGQNVTLSCEQNLNHDAMYWYRQDPGQGLRLIYYSQIVNDFQKGDIAEGYSVSREKKESFPLTVTSAQKNPTAFYLCASSITRGSYNEQFFGPGTRLTVL.